This T cell receptor beta chain stems from a study of shared clonotypes between healthy human individuals. Notes on the study in general: A limitation of the genetic and exposure-history diversity represented arose from few donors. It was expected that sequencing depth would affect clonotype sharing among donors. Non-shared clonotypes showed lower generation probabilities than clonotypes common to all four donors. For naive CD4 cells, 4% to 5% of clonotypes were shared across a few donors.

Naivety among CD8 cells was defined by CD45RO negativity and positive CCR7 selection, thereby excluding terminally differentiated effector memory CD45RA+ cells. CDR3 size: 17 residues. In germline, CDR1 is SGDLS, CDR2 YYNGEE. V shed 4 bases and J shed 2 bases, with 21 bases lying between them. A word on this clone: Antigen unknown.

Sequencing used immunoSEQ multiplex PCR; TCRdb keeps in-frame clones, though not all of them. The sample yields about 2 million clones, approximately 95% seen once. The sequence was collected from a man between 18 and 35 years old in good health. This rearrangement joins TRBV9 to TRBJ2-5, with D perhaps TRBD2 (7 bases). The sequenced material came from naive CD8+ T cells sorted from blood. CDR3 amino acids: CASSPGEGDSRQETQYF. The CDR3 region has the DNA TGTGCCAGCAGCCCTGGGGAGGGGGACTCCCGGCAAGAGACCCAGTACTTC.